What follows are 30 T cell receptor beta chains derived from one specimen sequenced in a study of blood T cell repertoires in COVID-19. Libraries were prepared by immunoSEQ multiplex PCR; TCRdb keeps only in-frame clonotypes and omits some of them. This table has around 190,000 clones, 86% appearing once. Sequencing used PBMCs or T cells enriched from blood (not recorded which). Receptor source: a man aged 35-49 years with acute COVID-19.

The CDR3 bases are TGTGCCAGCAGCCAAGAAGAGACAGGGAGAGGCGGCTACACCTTC. Translated, it gives CASSQEETGRGGYTF. J is TRBJ1-2 and V is TRBV4-2; 7 nucleotides line up with TRBD1. Germline loops: CDR1 LGHNA, CDR2 YNFKEQ. The CDR3 is 15 residues long. V was pared by 0 bases and J by 8 bases, with 9 bases of the junction left unmatched.

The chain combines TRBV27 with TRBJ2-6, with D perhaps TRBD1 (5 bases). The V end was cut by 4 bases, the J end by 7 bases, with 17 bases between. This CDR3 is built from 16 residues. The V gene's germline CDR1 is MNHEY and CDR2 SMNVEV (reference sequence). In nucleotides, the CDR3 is TGTGCCAGCAGTTCATATAGGACGACAGCTGCCAACGTCCTGACTTTC. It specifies CASSSYRTTAANVLTF.

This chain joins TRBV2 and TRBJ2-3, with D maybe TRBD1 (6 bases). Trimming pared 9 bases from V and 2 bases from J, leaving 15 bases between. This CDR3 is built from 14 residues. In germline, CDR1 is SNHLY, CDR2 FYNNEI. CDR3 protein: CARQGTTPTDTQYF. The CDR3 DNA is TGTGCCAGGCAGGGGACGACCCCCACAGATACGCAGTATTTT.

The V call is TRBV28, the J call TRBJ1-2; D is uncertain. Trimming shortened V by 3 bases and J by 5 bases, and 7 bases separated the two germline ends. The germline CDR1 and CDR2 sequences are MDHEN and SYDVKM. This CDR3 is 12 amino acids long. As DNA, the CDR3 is TGTGCCAGCAGTTTCGACATATATGGCTACACCTTC. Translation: CASSFDIYGYTF.

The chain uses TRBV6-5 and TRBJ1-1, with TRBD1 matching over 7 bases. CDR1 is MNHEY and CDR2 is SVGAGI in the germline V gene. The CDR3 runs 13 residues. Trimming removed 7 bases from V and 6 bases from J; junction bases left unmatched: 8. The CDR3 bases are TGTGCCAGCACCAAACCCCAGGGGGCTGAAGCTTTCTTT. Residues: CASTKPQGAEAFF.

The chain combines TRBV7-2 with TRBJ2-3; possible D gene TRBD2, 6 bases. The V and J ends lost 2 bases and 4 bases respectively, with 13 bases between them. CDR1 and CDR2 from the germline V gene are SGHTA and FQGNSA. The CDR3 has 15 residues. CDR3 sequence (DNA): TGTGCCAGCAGCTTATCCGGGGAGGAGTCAGATACGCAGTATTTT. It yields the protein CASSLSGEESDTQYF.

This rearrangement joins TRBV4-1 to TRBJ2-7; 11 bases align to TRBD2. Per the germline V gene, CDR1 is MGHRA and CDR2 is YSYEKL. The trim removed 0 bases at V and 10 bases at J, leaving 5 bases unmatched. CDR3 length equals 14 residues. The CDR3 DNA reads TGCGCCAGCAGCCAAGAAGGTAGCGGGAGGGCCCAGTACTTC. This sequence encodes CASSQEGSGRAQYF.

CDR3 sequence: CASSSHGTSGYNEQFF. The DNA of the CDR3 is TGTGCCAGCAGTTCTCATGGGACTAGCGGGTACAATGAGCAGTTCTTC. The V and J genes are TRBV28 and TRBJ2-1, with TRBD2 matching over 12 bases. The CDR3 spans 16 residues. V lost 4 bases to trimming and J lost 4 bases; unmatched junction nucleotides: 5. In germline, CDR1 is MDHEN, CDR2 SYDVKM.

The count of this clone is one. For the CDR3, the DNA is TGTGCCAGCAGTCAACTACGAGATACGCAGTATTTT. Translation: CASSQLRDTQYF. The chain links TRBV27 to TRBJ2-3; no reliable D call. Trimming shortened V by 5 bases and J by 5 bases, and 8 bases separated the two germline ends. Looked up from germline, CDR1 is MNHEY and CDR2 is SMNVEV (reference sequence). The CDR3 spans 12 residues.

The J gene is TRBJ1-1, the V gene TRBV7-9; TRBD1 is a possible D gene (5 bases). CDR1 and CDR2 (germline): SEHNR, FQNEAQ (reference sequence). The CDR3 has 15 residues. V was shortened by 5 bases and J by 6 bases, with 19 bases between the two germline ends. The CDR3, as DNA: TGTGCCAGCAGCCCGCTCTTGGGGCTCGGGTCTGAAGCTTTCTTT. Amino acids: CASSPLLGLGSEAFF.

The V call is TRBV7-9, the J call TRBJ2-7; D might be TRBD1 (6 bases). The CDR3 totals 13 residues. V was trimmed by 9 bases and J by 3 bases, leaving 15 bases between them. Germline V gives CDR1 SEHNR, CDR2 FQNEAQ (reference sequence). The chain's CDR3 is CASTQDRHYEQYF. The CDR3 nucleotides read TGTGCCAGTACCCAGGACAGACACTACGAGCAGTACTTC.

The CDR3 DNA is TGCAGCGGCGGGGGAGGGGGGCTGAATGAGCAGTTCTTC. It codes for CSGGGGGLNEQFF. The chain is built from TRBV29-1 and TRBJ2-1, with D tentatively TRBD2 (7 bases). The V gene lost 7 bases and the J gene lost 7 bases, with 17 bases spanning the gap. The V gene's germline CDR1 is SQVTM and CDR2 ANQGSEA. CDR3 length: 13 amino acids.

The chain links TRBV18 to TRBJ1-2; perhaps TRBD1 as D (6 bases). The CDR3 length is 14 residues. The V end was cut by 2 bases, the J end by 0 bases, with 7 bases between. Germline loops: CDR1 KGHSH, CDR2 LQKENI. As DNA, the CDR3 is TGTGCCAGCTCACCATCAGGGGCTAACTATGGCTACACCTTC. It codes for CASSPSGANYGYTF.

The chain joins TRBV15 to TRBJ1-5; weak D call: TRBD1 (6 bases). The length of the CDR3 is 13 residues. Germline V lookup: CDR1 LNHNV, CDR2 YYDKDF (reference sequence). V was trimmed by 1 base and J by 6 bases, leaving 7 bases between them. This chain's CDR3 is CATSRVGAQPQHF. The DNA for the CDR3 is TGTGCCACCAGCAGAGTGGGGGCTCAGCCCCAGCATTTT.

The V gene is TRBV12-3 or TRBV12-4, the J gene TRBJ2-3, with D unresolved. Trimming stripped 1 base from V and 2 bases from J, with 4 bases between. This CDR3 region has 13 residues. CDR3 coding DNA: TGTGCCAGCAGTTTAGTATCCACAGATACGCAGTATTTT. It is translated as CASSLVSTDTQYF.

The CDR3 DNA follows: TGTGCCAGCAGTGATTTCGTGGGACGAGGGAGGGAGACCCAGTACTTC. Its protein product is CASSDFVGRGRETQYF. This sequence joins TRBV25-1 and TRBJ2-5, with D possibly matching TRBD2 (6 bases). Germline lookup yields CDR1 MGHDK and CDR2 SYGVNS. CDR3 length: 16 amino acids. V shed 3 bases and J shed 5 bases, with 19 bases lying between them.

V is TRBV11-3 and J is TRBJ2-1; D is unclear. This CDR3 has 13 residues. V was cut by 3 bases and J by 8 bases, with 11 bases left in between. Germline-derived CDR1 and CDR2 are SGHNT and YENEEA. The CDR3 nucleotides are TGTGCCAGCAGCTTTATGCGTGACTATGAGCAGTTCTTC. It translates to CASSFMRDYEQFF.

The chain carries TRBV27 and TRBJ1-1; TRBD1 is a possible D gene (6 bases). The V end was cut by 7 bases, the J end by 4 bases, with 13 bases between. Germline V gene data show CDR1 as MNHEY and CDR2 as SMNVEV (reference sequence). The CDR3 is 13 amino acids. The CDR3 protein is CASKQGSATEAFF. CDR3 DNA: TGTGCCAGCAAACAGGGTAGCGCCACTGAAGCTTTCTTT.

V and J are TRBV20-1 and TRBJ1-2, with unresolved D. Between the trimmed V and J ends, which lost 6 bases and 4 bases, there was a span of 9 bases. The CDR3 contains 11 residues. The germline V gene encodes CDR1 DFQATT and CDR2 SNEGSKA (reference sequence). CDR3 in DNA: TGCAGTGCCATTGTGAGCTATGGCTACACCTTC. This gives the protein CSAIVSYGYTF.

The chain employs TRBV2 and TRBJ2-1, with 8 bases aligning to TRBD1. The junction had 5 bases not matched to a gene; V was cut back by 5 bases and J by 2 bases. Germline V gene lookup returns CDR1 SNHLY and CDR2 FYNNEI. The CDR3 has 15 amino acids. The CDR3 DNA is TGTGCCAGCAGTAACAACAGGGGGACCTACAATGAGCAGTTCTTC. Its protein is CASSNNRGTYNEQFF.

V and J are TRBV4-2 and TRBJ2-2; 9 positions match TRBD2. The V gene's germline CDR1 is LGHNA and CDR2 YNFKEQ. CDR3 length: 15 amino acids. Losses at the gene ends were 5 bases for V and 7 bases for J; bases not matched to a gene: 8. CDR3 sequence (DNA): TGTGCCAGCAGCTTTAGCGGGAGAAGGAGCGGGGAGCTGTTTTTT. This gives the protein CASSFSGRRSGELFF.

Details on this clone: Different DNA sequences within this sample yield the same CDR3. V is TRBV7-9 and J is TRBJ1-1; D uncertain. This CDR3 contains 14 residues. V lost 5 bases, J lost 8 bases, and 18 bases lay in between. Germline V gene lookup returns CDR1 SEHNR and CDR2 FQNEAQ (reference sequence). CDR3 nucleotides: TGTGCCAGCAGCCTTCATTTGGCCAGTTCCGAAGCTTTCTTT. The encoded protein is CASSLHLASSEAFF.

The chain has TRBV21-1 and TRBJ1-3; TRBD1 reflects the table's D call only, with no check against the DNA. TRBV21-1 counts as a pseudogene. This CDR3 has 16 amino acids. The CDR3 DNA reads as TGTGCCAGCAGCCATAGGACAGCAAAGGTGGTAAACACCATATATTTT. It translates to CASSHRTAKVVNTIYF.

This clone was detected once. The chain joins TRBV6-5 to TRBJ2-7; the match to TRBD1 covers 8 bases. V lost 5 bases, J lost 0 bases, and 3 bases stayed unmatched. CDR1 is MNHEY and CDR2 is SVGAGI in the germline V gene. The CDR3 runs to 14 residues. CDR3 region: CASSRTGSSYEQYF. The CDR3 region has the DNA TGTGCCAGCAGTAGGACAGGGAGCTCCTACGAGCAGTACTTC.

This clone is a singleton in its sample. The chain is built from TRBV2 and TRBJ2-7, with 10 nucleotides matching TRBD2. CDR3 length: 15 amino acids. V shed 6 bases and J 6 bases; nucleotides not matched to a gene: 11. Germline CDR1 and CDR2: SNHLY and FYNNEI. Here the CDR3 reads CASSDPWTSGFEQYF. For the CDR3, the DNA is TGTGCCAGCAGCGACCCCTGGACTAGCGGTTTCGAGCAGTACTTC.

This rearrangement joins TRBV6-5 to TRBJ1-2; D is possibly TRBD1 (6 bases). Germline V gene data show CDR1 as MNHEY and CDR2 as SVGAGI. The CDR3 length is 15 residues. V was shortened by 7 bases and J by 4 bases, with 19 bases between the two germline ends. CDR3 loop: CASKPPGGAGYGYTF. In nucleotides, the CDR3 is TGTGCCAGCAAGCCCCCTGGGGGCGCGGGCTATGGCTACACCTTC.

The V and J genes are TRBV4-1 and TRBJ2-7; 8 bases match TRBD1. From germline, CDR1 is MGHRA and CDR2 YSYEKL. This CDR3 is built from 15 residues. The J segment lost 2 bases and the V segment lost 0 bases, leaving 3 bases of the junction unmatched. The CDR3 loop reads CASSQDQGAPYEQYF. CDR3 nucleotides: TGCGCCAGCAGCCAAGATCAGGGGGCTCCCTACGAGCAGTACTTC.

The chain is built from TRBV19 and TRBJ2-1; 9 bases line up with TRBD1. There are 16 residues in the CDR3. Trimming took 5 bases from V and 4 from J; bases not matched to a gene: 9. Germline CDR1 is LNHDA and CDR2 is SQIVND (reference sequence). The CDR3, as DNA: TGTGCCAGTAGTGAGTCCGGGACAGGGACTTACAATGAGCAGTTCTTC. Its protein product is CASSESGTGTYNEQFF.

The CDR3 DNA follows: TGTGCCAGCAGCCCCAGGGGTTTTCTCTACGAGCAGTACTTC. This sequence encodes CASSPRGFLYEQYF. This chain links TRBV7-9 with TRBJ2-7; D possibly corresponds to TRBD1 (6 bases). Germline-derived CDR1 and CDR2 are SEHNR and FQNEAQ (reference sequence). The CDR3 spans 14 residues. The V gene lost 5 bases and the J gene lost 3 bases, with 14 bases spanning the gap.

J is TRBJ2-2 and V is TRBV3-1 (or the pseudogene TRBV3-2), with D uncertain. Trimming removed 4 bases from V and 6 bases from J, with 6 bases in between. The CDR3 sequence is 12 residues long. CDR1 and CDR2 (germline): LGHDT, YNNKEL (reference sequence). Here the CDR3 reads CASSRGAGELFF. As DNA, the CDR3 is TGTGCCAGCAGCCGAGGTGCCGGGGAGCTGTTTTTT.